These 28 T cell receptor beta chains came from one sample sequenced in a study of cytomegalovirus exposure and HLA in healthy donors. PCR employed 60 Vbeta and 13 Jbeta primers. Produced via immunoSEQ multiplex PCR; TCRdb's table is partial and in-frame only. The sample has 180,000 or so clones; about 69% are singletons. Sequenced: PBMCs. The receptors were sampled from a male donor in good health and CMV-seronegative.

The chain employs TRBV6-5 and TRBJ1-5; weak D call: TRBD1 (6 bases). CDR3 length: 12 amino acids. Germline CDR1 MNHEY, CDR2 SVGAGI. V was clipped by 6 bases and J by 12 bases, with 15 bases between them. In DNA form, the CDR3 reads TGTGCCAGCAGCAAGGGACACTGCCTCCAGCATTTT. Amino acid sequence: CASSKGHCLQHF.

This clone has more than one count but fewer than ten. The chain carries TRBV28 and TRBJ1-5, with D perhaps TRBD1 (5 bases). This CDR3 spans 15 amino acids. The V gene's germline CDR1 is MDHEN and CDR2 SYDVKM. The V and J ends lost 6 bases and 1 base respectively, with 13 bases between them. For the CDR3, the DNA is TGTGCCAGCAGCTTTAGCGGGGCGAGCAATCAGCCCCAGCATTTT. Protein sequence: CASSFSGASNQPQHF. The entire variable domain, with the rest obtained from reference TRBV28 and TRBJ1-5, is as follows: DVKVTQSSRYLVKRTGEKVFLECVQDMDHENMFWYRQDPGLGLRLIYFSYDVKMKEKGDIPEGYSVSREKKERFSLILESASTNQTSMYLCASSFSGASNQPQHFGDGTRLSIL.

V is TRBV27 and J is TRBJ1-2; 9 nucleotides align to TRBD1. V shed 6 bases, J shed 2 bases, and the junction held 7 bases outside the gene matches. The CDR3 is 15 residues long. Germline lookup yields CDR1 MNHEY and CDR2 SMNVEV (reference sequence). Written as DNA, the CDR3 is TGTGCCAGCAGGCCTAGGGACAGGGCAAACTATGGCTACACCTTC. It is translated as CASRPRDRANYGYTF.

This sequence joins TRBV28 and TRBJ2-1; D gene ambiguous. Germline lookup yields CDR1 MDHEN and CDR2 SYDVKM. V dropped 3 bases and J dropped 7 bases, with 7 bases sitting between them. This CDR3 comprises 12 residues. CDR3 sequence (DNA): TGTGCCAGCAGTTTCTCCCAGAATGAGCAGTTCTTC. Amino acid sequence: CASSFSQNEQFF.

This clone was seen just once. One junction end disagrees with the germline gene, perhaps due to a read error. This chain connects TRBV6-4 to TRBJ1-1; unclear D gene. CDR3 length equals 13 residues. Germline V gives CDR1 MRHNA, CDR2 SNTAGT. CDR3: CASSYSIGTEAFF. CDR3 sequence (DNA): TGTGCCAGCAGTTACTCGATCGGGACTGAAGCTTTCTTT.

Here the CDR3 DNA reads TGTGCCAGTAGTGGAACCGACAGGGTGATTGATAATGAGCAGTTCTTC. Protein product: CASSGTDRVIDNEQFF. The rearrangement joins TRBV19 to TRBJ2-1; 7 bases align to TRBD1. Germline assignment: CDR1 LNHDA and CDR2 SQIVND (reference sequence). V shed 5 bases and J 7 bases; nucleotides not matched to a gene: 14. CDR3 length equals 16 residues. Combining the CDR3 with reference TRBV19 and TRBJ2-1 gives the whole variable domain DGGITQSPKYLFRKEGQNVTLSCEQNLNHDAMYWYRQDPGQGLRLIYYSQIVNDFQKGDIAEGYSVSREKKESFPLTVTSAQKNPTAFYLCASSGTDRVIDNEQFFGPGTRLTVL.

This clone was detected a few times. The rearrangement links TRBV23-1 to TRBJ1-5; D not resolved. TRBV23-1 is classed as an ORF, of uncertain function. V lost 4 bases to trimming and J lost 0 bases, with 7 bases between them. This CDR3 region has 14 residues. In nucleotides, the CDR3 is TGCGCCAGCAGTCGTCAGTATAGCAATCAGCCCCAGCATTTT. It translates to CASSRQYSNQPQHF.

The CDR3 spells CASSLWQTNEKLFF. CDR3 DNA: TGTGCCAGCAGCTTGTGGCAAACTAATGAAAAACTGTTTTTT. The chain combines TRBV5-6 with TRBJ1-4; no reliable D call. The V gene lost 1 base and the J gene lost 1 base, with 5 bases spanning the gap. This CDR3 region has 14 residues. Per the germline V gene, CDR1 is SGHDT and CDR2 is YYEEEE.

V gene TRBV18 combines with J gene TRBJ1-3, with 8 bases lining up with TRBD1. The CDR3 has 14 residues. V gave up 5 bases and J gave up 4 bases; unmatched junction bases: 4. CDR1 is KGHSH, CDR2 LQKENI, per germline. This chain's CDR3 is CASSSGQGGNTIYF. The CDR3 DNA sequence: TGTGCCAGCTCATCAGGACAGGGCGGAAACACCATATATTTT.

V gene TRBV28 combines with J gene TRBJ2-1, with no clear D. Between the trimmed V and J ends, which lost 4 bases and 7 bases, there was a span of 5 bases. CDR3 length: 11 residues. CDR1 is MDHEN, CDR2 SYDVKM, per germline. The CDR3 DNA reads as TGTGCCAGCAGTTCCCCAAATGAGCAGTTCTTC. Protein sequence: CASSSPNEQFF.

The CDR3 DNA is TGCGCCAGCAGCCTTTTCGAGACTGGAGCCAATGAGCAGTTCTTC. As protein: CASSLFETGANEQFF. The chain employs TRBV5-1 and TRBJ2-1, with D uncertain. V lost 4 bases, J lost 6 bases, and 17 bases lay in between. The CDR3 has 15 amino acids. Germline CDR1 is SGHRS and CDR2 is YFSETQ. Complete variable domain (other parts from reference TRBV5-1 and TRBJ2-1): KAGVTQTPRYLIKTRGQQVTLSCSPISGHRSVSWYQQTPGQGLQFLFEYFSETQRNKGNFPGRFSGRQFSNSRSEMNVSTLELGDSALYLCASSLFETGANEQFFGPGTRLTVL.

The CDR3 DNA is TGTGCCACCCGGGACTCTTCGCCCAATGAGCAGTTCTTC. It codes for CATRDSSPNEQFF. This sequence joins TRBV7-4 and TRBJ2-1; D might be TRBD2 (6 bases). Germline loops: CDR1 SGHVT, CDR2 SQSDAQ. V was trimmed by 10 bases and J by 6 bases, leaving 16 bases between them. CDR3 length equals 13 residues.

With regard to this clone: A read error may account for a junction end that differs from germline. The genes are TRBV28 and TRBJ2-7; D unclear. Germline V gene lookup returns CDR1 MDHEN and CDR2 SYDVKM. The CDR3 length is 14 residues. The CDR3 protein is CASRLSSGAYEQYF. The CDR3 DNA reads TGTGCCAGCAGGTTATCGTCAGGCGCCTACGAGCAGTACTTC.

The genes are TRBV19 and TRBJ2-1; 13 bases are a match to TRBD2. Germline trimming cut 6 bases from V and 9 bases from J; bases unmatched to any gene: 5. Germline V gene sequence: CDR1 LNHDA, CDR2 SQIVND (reference sequence). This CDR3 comprises 14 residues. CDR3 bases: TGTGCCAGTAGAGGACTAGCGGGGGCAGGTGAGCAGTTCTTC. Translating gives CASRGLAGAGEQFF.

The J gene is TRBJ1-1, the V gene TRBV4-3; the D is unclear. The germline gives CDR1 LGHNA, CDR2 YSLEER. Trimming shortened V by 0 bases and J by 3 bases, and 8 bases separated the two germline ends. The CDR3 is 14 amino acids. The CDR3 region has the DNA TGCGCCAGCAGCCAAGACAGGTTACACACTGAAGCTTTCTTT. Its translation is CASSQDRLHTEAFF.

This clone appeared a single time. CDR3 protein: CASSLVLAGGSGGETQYF. The CDR3 nucleotides are TGTGCCAGCAGTTTAGTTCTAGCGGGAGGATCGGGGGGCGAGACCCAGTACTTC. V usage is TRBV25-1 and J usage is TRBJ2-5, with 11 bases that match TRBD2. With V trimmed by 5 bases and J by 5 bases, 16 bases remained unmatched. This CDR3 contains 18 residues. Germline assignment: CDR1 MGHDK and CDR2 SYGVNS.

This clone was seen only a few times. The rearrangement joins TRBV30 to TRBJ1-5, with 7 bases aligning to TRBD1. Germline assignment: CDR1 GTSNPN and CDR2 SVGIG (reference sequence). This CDR3 has 15 amino acids. V lost 3 bases to trimming and J lost 2 bases; unmatched junction nucleotides: 7. The CDR3 sequence is CAWRKGAGRNQPQHF. DNA of the CDR3: TGTGCCTGGAGAAAGGGGGCAGGGCGCAATCAGCCCCAGCATTTT. The complete variable domain, with remaining parts taken from reference TRBV30 and TRBJ1-5, reads SQTIHQWPATLVQPVGSPLSLECTVEGTSNPNLYWYRQAAGRGLQLLFYSVGIGQISSEVPQNLSASRPQDRQFILSSKKLLLSDSGFYLCAWRKGAGRNQPQHFGDGTRLSIL.

The chain uses TRBV30 and TRBJ1-5, with D possibly matching TRBD1 (6 bases). The V and J ends lost 2 bases and 0 bases respectively, with 32 bases between them. The CDR3 loop spans 22 amino acids. Germline V gene data show CDR1 as GTSNPN and CDR2 as SVGIG (reference sequence). The CDR3 loop is CAWSRGDPEQGVPFYSNQPQHF. Written as DNA, the CDR3 is TGTGCCTGGAGTAGGGGCGACCCCGAACAGGGCGTCCCGTTTTATAGCAATCAGCCCCAGCATTTT.

This chain joins TRBV6-6 and TRBJ2-5, with 10 bases aligning to TRBD1. V was pared by 5 bases and J by 4 bases, with 4 bases of the junction left unmatched. The CDR3 consists of 14 residues. In germline, CDR1 is MNHNY, CDR2 SVGAGI (reference sequence). CDR3 sequence reads: CASSLDRGGETQYF. In nucleotides, the CDR3 is TGTGCCAGCAGTCTGGACAGGGGGGGAGAGACCCAGTACTTC.

The chain has TRBV6-5 and TRBJ2-5; 11 positions match TRBD2. TRBJ2-7 explains the end of the DNA better; the J call may be wrong. The CDR3 extends over 14 amino acids. Germline-derived CDR1 and CDR2 are MNHEY and SVGAGI. The CDR3 DNA reads TGTGCCAGCAGTTACTCTAGCGGGAGGGCCGAGCAGTACTTC. Its translation: CASSYSSGRAEQYF.

The chain is built from TRBV4-1 and TRBJ1-5; possibly TRBD1 for D (6 bases). CDR1 is MGHRA and CDR2 is YSYEKL in the germline V gene. V lost 1 base and J 5 bases, leaving 12 bases between the germline ends. The CDR3 covers 15 residues. The CDR3 here is CASSQGRGMDQPQHF. As DNA, the CDR3 is TGCGCCAGCAGCCAAGGAAGGGGGATGGATCAGCCCCAGCATTTT.

The chain has TRBV6-6 and TRBJ1-4, with 8 bases identical to TRBD1. V lost 4 bases, J lost 5 bases, and 6 bases stayed unmatched. This CDR3 is built from 15 residues. The germline CDR1 and CDR2 sequences are MNHNY and SVGAGI (reference sequence). The CDR3 protein is CASSSGQGYNEKLFF. As DNA, the CDR3 is TGTGCCAGCAGTTCCGGACAGGGCTACAATGAAAAACTGTTTTTT.

This chain uses TRBV7-3 with TRBJ2-1; 8 bases agree with TRBD1. The CDR3 runs to 15 residues. With 4 bases clipped from V and 5 bases from J, the junction kept 7 bases outside the gene matches. Germline assignment: CDR1 SGHTA and CDR2 FQGTGA. CDR3 in amino acids: CASSYGQGLHNEQFF. DNA for the CDR3: TGTGCCAGCAGCTACGGACAGGGTCTTCACAATGAGCAGTTCTTC.

The rearrangement joins TRBV7-8 to TRBJ2-2; 8 bases are a match to TRBD1. This CDR3 has 15 residues. The V segment lost 6 bases and the J segment 6 bases; nucleotides outside the gene matches: 9. Looked up from germline, CDR1 is SGHVS and CDR2 is FQNEAQ. The CDR3 sequence: CASRRGQGGAGELFF. The CDR3 coding sequence is TGTGCCAGCAGGCGCGGACAGGGCGGGGCCGGGGAGCTGTTTTTT. The variable domain in full, completed from reference TRBV7-8 and TRBJ2-2, reads GAGVSQSPRYKVAKRGQDVALRCDPISGHVSLFWYQQALGQGPEFLTYFQNEAQLDKSGLPSDRFFAERPEGSVSTLKIQRTQQEDSAVYLCASRRGQGGAGELFFGEGSRLTVL.

The rearrangement links TRBV15 to TRBJ2-7; 10 bases align to TRBD1. The CDR3 has 15 residues. V lost 4 bases to trimming and J lost 5 bases; unmatched junction nucleotides: 8. The germline V gene encodes CDR1 LNHNV and CDR2 YYDKDF (reference sequence). The chain's CDR3 is CATSTPRDRGHEQYF. The CDR3 DNA sequence: TGTGCCACCAGCACTCCCCGGGACAGGGGCCACGAGCAGTACTTC.

The V call is TRBV6-5, the J call TRBJ2-3; D gene ambiguous. CDR3 length: 15 amino acids. Germline V gene data show CDR1 as MNHEY and CDR2 as SVGAGI. With 5 bases removed from V and 1 base from J, the gap between germline ends came to 13 bases. The CDR3 DNA sequence: TGTGCCAGCAGTCGGTCCCTCTTCGGCACAGATACGCAGTATTTT. Translation: CASSRSLFGTDTQYF.

V and J are TRBV6-5 and TRBJ2-7, with TRBD1 matching over 7 bases. Trimming at V came to 4 bases and at J to 0 bases, leaving 6 bases not matched to a gene. Germline V CDR1 and CDR2: MNHEY, SVGAGI. The length of the CDR3 is 15 residues. The DNA for the CDR3 is TGTGCCAGCAGTTCCTCCGGGACAGCCTCCTACGAGCAGTACTTC. It codes for CASSSSGTASYEQYF.

The gene calls are TRBV6-1 and TRBJ1-2; 8 bases align to TRBD1. Germline lookup yields CDR1 MNHNS and CDR2 SASEGT. The J segment lost 2 bases and the V segment lost 5 bases, leaving 7 bases of the junction unmatched. The CDR3 totals 15 residues. CDR3 DNA sequence: TGTGCCAGCAGTCCACGGGACAGGAGAAACTATGGCTACACCTTC. This sequence encodes CASSPRDRRNYGYTF.